This TCR beta chain comes out of a study of T cell responses to AZD1222 COVID-19 vaccine. CDR1 is SGHKS, CDR2 YYEKEE, per germline (reference sequence). CDR3 size: 16 residues. V lost 3 bases to trimming and J lost 4 bases; unmatched junction nucleotides: 7. Profiled with immunoSEQ multiplex PCR; TCRdb holds only in-frame clones, not every one. The repertoire holds under 200,000 clones, with around 92% as singletons. V is TRBV5-5 and J is TRBJ1-2; 12 nucleotides line up with TRBD1. The input for sequencing was peripheral blood, taken on day 0 of AZD1222 vaccination. This TCR derives from an adult in good health. For the CDR3, the DNA is TGTGCCAGCAGCTCTCCCGGGACAGGGGGCACCTATGGCTACACCTTC. Protein product: CASSSPGTGGTYGYTF.